A single sample gave rise to the 7 T cell receptor beta chains below, sequenced in a study of blood T cell repertoires in COVID-19 (dated by TCRdb to about 2020). Preparation of the library involved the immunoSEQ multiplex PCR assay. TCRdb obtained this table from immuneACCESS and retained in-frame rearrangements with V and J assigned. These tables miss some clones; where compared with another copy, unresolved V genes account for less than half of the shortfall, and the remainder is unexplained. The sample yields fewer than 300,000 clones; 85% were counted once. Of the sample, about 2.5% is held by the ten largest clones. Sample: PBMCs or T cells enriched from blood (not recorded which). These TCRs come from a woman between 50 and 59 years old who had recovered from COVID-19.

The chain combines TRBV4-3 with TRBJ1-2, with 9 nucleotides matching TRBD1. V dropped 3 bases and J dropped 3; count of bases not matched to a gene: 5. The CDR3 length is 15 residues. Germline values: CDR1 LGHNA, CDR2 YSLEER. In nucleotides, the CDR3 is TGCGCCAGCAGCCAGTCTGGACAGGGGTACTATGGCTACACCTTC. Translation: CASSQSGQGYYGYTF.

The chain has TRBV7-9 and TRBJ1-2; D might be TRBD1 (6 bases). The ends were cut back, 5 bases at V and 6 bases at J, with 25 bases in the middle. Per the germline V gene, CDR1 is SEHNR and CDR2 is FQNEAQ (reference sequence). The CDR3 loop spans 17 amino acids. CDR3 in amino acids: CASSNPAGARGENGYTF. In DNA form, the CDR3 reads TGTGCCAGCAGCAACCCTGCAGGGGCCAGGGGAGAGAATGGCTACACCTTC.

This clone was seen only a few times. V gene TRBV28 combines with J gene TRBJ2-7; D remains unclear. Germline values: CDR1 MDHEN, CDR2 SYDVKM. The CDR3 sequence is 14 residues long. Deletions cut 3 bases from V and 4 bases from J, with 13 bases between. The chain's CDR3 is CASSLRLSTYEQYF. DNA for the CDR3: TGTGCCAGCAGTTTGCGTCTCTCTACTTACGAGCAGTACTTC.

This clone was seen a single time. The J gene is TRBJ2-7, the V gene TRBV18; TRBD2 is a possible D gene (5 bases). Trimming took off 2 bases at V and 2 bases at J, with 13 bases between the two ends. The CDR3 extends over 15 amino acids. Germline loops: CDR1 KGHSH, CDR2 LQKENI. CDR3 residues: CASSPGSGSPYEQYF. The CDR3 nucleotides read TGTGCCAGCTCACCAGGAAGCGGATCCCCCTACGAGCAGTACTTC.

In the case of this clone: This sample includes further DNA sequences coding for the same CDR3. The chain carries TRBV18 and TRBJ1-5, with 9 positions matching TRBD1. With 0 bases clipped from V and 1 base from J, the junction kept 1 base outside the gene matches. There are 16 residues in the CDR3. Germline V lookup: CDR1 KGHSH, CDR2 LQKENI. CDR3 residues: CASSPPGTGSNQPQHF. For the CDR3, the DNA is TGTGCCAGCTCACCACCCGGGACAGGGAGCAATCAGCCCCAGCATTTT.

This clone was detected only a few times. V gene TRBV5-4 combines with J gene TRBJ1-3, with D perhaps matching TRBD1 (5 bases). Germline CDR1 is SGHNT and CDR2 is YYREEE (reference sequence). CDR3 size: 17 residues. The V and J ends lost 0 bases and 0 bases respectively, with 13 bases between them. The CDR3 is CASSLGAGGLSGNTIYF. CDR3 in DNA: TGTGCCAGCAGCTTGGGGGCCGGGGGTCTCTCTGGAAACACCATATATTTT.

This chain joins TRBV12-3 or TRBV12-4 and TRBJ1-5, with 8 bases matching TRBD1. Trimming cost V 4 bases and J 5 bases; bases outside gene matches: 1. The CDR3 totals 13 residues. In nucleotides, the CDR3 is TGTGCCAGCAGTTCAGGGGGCGATCAGCCCCAGCATTTT. It yields the protein CASSSGGDQPQHF.